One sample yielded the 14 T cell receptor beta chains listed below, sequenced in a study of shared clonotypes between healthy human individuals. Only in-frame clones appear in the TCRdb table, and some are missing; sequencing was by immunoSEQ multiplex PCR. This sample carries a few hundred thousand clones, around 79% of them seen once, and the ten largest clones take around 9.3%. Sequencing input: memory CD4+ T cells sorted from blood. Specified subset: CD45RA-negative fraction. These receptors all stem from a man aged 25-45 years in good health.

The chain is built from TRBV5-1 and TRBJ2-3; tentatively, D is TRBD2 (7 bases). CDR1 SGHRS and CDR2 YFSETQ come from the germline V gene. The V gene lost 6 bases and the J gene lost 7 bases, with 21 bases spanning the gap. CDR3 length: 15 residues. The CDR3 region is CASKNLGGGPNTQYF. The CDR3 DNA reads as TGCGCCAGCAAAAACCTAGGGGGAGGGCCGAATACGCAGTATTTT. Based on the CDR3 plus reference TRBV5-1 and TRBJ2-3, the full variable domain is KAGVTQTPRYLIKTRGQQVTLSCSPISGHRSVSWYQQTPGQGLQFLFEYFSETQRNKGNFPGRFSGRQFSNSRSEMNVSTLELGDSALYLCASKNLGGGPNTQYFGPGTRLTVL.

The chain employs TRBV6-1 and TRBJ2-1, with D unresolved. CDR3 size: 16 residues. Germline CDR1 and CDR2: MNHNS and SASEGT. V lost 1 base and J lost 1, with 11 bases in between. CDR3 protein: CASSEVPSTSYNEQFF. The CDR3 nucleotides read TGTGCCAGCAGTGAAGTGCCCAGCACTTCCTACAATGAGCAGTTCTTC.

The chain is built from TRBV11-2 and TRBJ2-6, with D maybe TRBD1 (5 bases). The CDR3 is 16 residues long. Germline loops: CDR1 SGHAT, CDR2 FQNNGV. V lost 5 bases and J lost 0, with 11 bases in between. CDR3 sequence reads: CASSRPTDSGANVLTF. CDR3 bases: TGTGCCAGCAGCCGGCCGACAGACTCTGGGGCCAACGTCCTGACTTTC.

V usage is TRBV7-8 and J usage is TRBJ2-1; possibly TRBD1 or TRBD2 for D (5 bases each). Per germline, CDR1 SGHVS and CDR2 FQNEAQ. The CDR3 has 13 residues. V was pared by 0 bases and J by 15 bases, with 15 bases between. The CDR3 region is CASSLARARGRFF. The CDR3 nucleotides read TGTGCCAGCAGCTTAGCGCGGGCCCGGGGACGGTTCTTC.

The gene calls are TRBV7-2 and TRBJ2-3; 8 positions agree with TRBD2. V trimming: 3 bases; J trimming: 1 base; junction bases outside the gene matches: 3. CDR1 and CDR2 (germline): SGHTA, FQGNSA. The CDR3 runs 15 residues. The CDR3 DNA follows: TGTGCCAGCAGCTTGGGAGCGGGAGGCACAGATACGCAGTATTTT. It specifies CASSLGAGGTDTQYF.

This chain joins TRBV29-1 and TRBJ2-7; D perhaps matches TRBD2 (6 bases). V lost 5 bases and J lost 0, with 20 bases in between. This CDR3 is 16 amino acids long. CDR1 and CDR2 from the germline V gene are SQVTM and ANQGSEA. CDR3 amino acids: CSVNSATSRSSYEQYF. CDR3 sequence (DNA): TGCAGCGTTAATAGCGCTACTAGCAGGAGCTCCTACGAGCAGTACTTC.

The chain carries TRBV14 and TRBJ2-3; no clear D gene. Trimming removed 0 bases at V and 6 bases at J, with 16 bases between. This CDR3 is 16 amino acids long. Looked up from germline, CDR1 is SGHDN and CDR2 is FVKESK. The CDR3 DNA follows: TGTGCCAGCAGCCAAGATATTAGGTGGGAAAAGGATACGCAGTATTTT. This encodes CASSQDIRWEKDTQYF.

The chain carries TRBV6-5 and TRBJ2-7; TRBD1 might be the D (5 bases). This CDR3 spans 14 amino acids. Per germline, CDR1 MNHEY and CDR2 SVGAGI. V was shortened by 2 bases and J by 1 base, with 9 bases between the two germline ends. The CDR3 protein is CASSYHRMSYEQYF. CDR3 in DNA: TGTGCCAGCAGTTACCACAGGATGTCCTACGAGCAGTACTTC.

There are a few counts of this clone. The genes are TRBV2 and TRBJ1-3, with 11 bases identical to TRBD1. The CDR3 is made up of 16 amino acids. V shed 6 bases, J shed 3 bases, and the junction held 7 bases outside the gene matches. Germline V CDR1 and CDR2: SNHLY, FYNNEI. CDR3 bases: TGTGCCAGCAGAGCGGGACAGGGGGTGAATGGAAACACCATATATTTT. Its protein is CASRAGQGVNGNTIYF.

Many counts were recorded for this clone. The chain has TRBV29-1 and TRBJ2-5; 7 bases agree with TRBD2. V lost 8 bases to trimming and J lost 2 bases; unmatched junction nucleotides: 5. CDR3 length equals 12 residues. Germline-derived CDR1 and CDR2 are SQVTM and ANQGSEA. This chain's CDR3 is CSLLGGQETQYF. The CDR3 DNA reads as TGCAGCCTGCTCGGGGGGCAAGAGACCCAGTACTTC.

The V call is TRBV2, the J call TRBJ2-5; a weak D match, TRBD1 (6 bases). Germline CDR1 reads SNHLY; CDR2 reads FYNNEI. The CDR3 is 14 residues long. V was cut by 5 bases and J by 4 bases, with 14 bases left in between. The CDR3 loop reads CASSKNRVGETQYF. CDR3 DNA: TGTGCCAGCAGTAAAAACAGGGTTGGAGAGACCCAGTACTTC.

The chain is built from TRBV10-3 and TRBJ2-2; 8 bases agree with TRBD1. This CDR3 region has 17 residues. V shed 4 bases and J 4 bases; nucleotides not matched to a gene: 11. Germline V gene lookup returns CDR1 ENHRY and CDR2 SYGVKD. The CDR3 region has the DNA TGTGCCATCAGTGGGAACTTTGGACAGGGTGGCACCGGGGAGCTGTTTTTT. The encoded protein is CAISGNFGQGGTGELFF.

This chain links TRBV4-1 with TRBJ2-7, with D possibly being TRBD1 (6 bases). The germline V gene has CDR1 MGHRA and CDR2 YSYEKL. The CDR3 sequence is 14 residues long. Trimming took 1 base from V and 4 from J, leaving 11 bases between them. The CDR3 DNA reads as TGCGCCAGCAGCCAAGTCGACAGGCAATACGAGCAGTACTTC. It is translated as CASSQVDRQYEQYF.

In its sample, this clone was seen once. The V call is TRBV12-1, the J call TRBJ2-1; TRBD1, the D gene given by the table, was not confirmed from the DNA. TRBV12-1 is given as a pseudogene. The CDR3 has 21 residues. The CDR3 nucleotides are TGTGCCAGCAGCTCCCCCGCACCGGACACCCCTCCGAGGCCTTCCTACAATGAGCAGTTCTTC. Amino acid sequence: CASSSPAPDTPPRPSYNEQFF.